The present T cell receptor (beta chain) was sequenced within a study of blood T cell repertoires in COVID-19. Overall study context: Sites across the United States, Italy and Spain contributed samples from acute and convalescent COVID-19. Sources were T cells, B-cell-depleted T cells, or PBMCs; the material itself was cDNA or gDNA.

In the authors' workflow: Reference gene primer amplification gave nucleated cell count estimates. This table comes from immunoSEQ multiplex PCR, and its TCRdb copy is limited to in-frame clones, with some not included. V and J calls and clone size come straight from that table; D and trimming were deduced from the DNA. The data contain 30,000 to 40,000 clones, roughly 78% of them seen just once; the ten biggest clones take up 23%. The CDR3 totals 16 residues. Germline-derived CDR1 and CDR2 are SGHTA and FQGNSA. Trimming pared 2 bases from V and 0 bases from J, leaving 14 bases between. The rearrangement joins TRBV7-2 to TRBJ2-7, with D perhaps TRBD1 (6 bases). Sequencing used peripheral blood. The sequence was obtained from a man in his 70s with acute or convalescent COVID-19. CDR3 DNA sequence: TGTGCCAGCAGCTTATCAACAGGGTTACCCTCCTACGAGCAGTACTTC. Translated: CASSLSTGLPSYEQYF. Using reference TRBV7-2 and TRBJ2-7 for the parts outside the CDR3, the full variable domain is GAGVSQSPSNKVTEKGKDVELRCDPISGHTALYWYRQSLGQGLEFLIYFQGNSAPDKSGLPSDRFSAERTGGSVSTLTIQRTQQEDSAVYLCASSLSTGLPSYEQYFGPGTRLTVT.